This TCR beta chain was documented in a study of blood T cell repertoires in COVID-19 (dated by TCRdb to the early 2020s). As for the study more broadly: Samples covering the acute and convalescent phases of COVID-19 were provided by collaborators in the United States, Italy and Spain. The material from the prospective study consisted of cDNA or gDNA derived from T cells, B-cell-depleted T cells, or PBMCs. The dataset comprised deeply sampled blood TCRbeta repertoires from subjects exposed to, actively infected with, or recovered from COVID-19. The repertoires were released in a freely available public database intended as a resource for research on the immune response to SARS-CoV-2. Samples were obtained from the ongoing ImmuneRACE study (first 160 participants) and from 950 to 1,500 subjects provided by 6 global collaborators. Nearly every sample came with metadata listing a de-identified subject ID, COVID-19 status, age in years and sex. Where available, HLA class I and class II types were taken from metadata supplied by the sample provider and were not determined by assay-based typing. Points the paper makes about the study in general: Clinical and demographic metadata were provided uncurated, with the amount varying by source and participant.

The collaborating institutions used their own protocols to collect whole blood in K2EDTA tubes. For TCRbeta analysis, collaborator samples were shipped as frozen whole blood, as isolated PBMCs, or as DNA extracted from either sample type. The germline V gene sets CDR1 to MDHEN and CDR2 to SYDVKM. The V end loses 3 bases and the J end loses 7 bases, and a stretch of 16 bases separates them. There are 14 amino acids in the CDR3, from cysteine to phenylalanine inclusive. Only the CDR3 DNA is retained, 42 bases long and in frame from the first base. This clone showed up just a few times. Its target antigen remains unknown. The input lacks base qualities; no much larger clone sits a single base away. TCRbeta CDR3 regions were amplified from genomic DNA by means of the immunoSEQ Assay, a bias-controlled multiplex PCR. For the original study's pipeline: The number of nucleated cells in each sample was estimated by amplification of reference gene primers within the assay. Sequence reads were collapsed and filtered to measure the absolute abundance of every unique TCRbeta CDR3 rearrangement. For each sample, productive Simpson clonality was calculated as the square root of Simpson's diversity index over productive rearrangements. TCRdb provides this immuneACCESS table in a form limited to in-frame rearrangements. Some clones are lacking; in checked studies, under half of them reflect an unresolved V gene, and why the rest are absent is not known. The DNA was the basis for D and trimming; V, J and clone size are from that table. Present in this sample are about 220,000 clones, around 82% of which were seen just once. Clones ranked in the top ten supply 9.5% to 15% of the sample.

Sequencing was carried out using peripheral blood. This TCR was recovered from a human donor in a cohort sampled during active COVID-19. This receptor chain uses TRBV28 and TRBJ2-7; the D segment cannot be called with confidence. For the CDR3, the sequence is CASSFAGNPWEQYF. The nucleotide sequence reads TGTGCCAGCAGTTTTGCAGGTAACCCTTGGGAGCAGTACTTC.